The T cell receptor (beta chain) described here comes from a study of T cell responses to AZD1222 COVID-19 vaccine. Notes on the study in general: The breadth and depth of Spike-specific TCRs increased once two AZD1222 doses had been given. Repertoires were obtained solely post-peak T cell response. Reportedly, close to half of spike-specific TCRs are directed against unmutated variant regions. There were vaccine-associated CD4 TCRs across spike, dominant at 160-218 and 743-854.

Regarding this clone: What it recognizes is unknown.

Trimming removed 8 bases from V and 5 bases from J; junction bases left unmatched: 13. CDR3 length equals 15 residues. Germline CDR1 LNHDA, CDR2 SQIVND (reference sequence). The data were produced by immunoSEQ multiplex PCR, yet TCRdb's version contains in-frame clones alone and is incomplete. In the table there are about 96,000 clones, 88% of which are singletons. This receptor was taken from an adult in good health. The sequencing here drew on peripheral blood, taken on day 0 of AZD1222 vaccination. The chain couples TRBV19 to TRBJ2-5; TRBD2 matches 8 bases. CDR3 DNA sequence: TGTGCCAGTGAACGTACGGGAGGGGGGGCGGAGACCCAGTACTTC. It specifies CASERTGGGAETQYF. Variable domain in full (rest from reference TRBV19 and TRBJ2-5): DGGITQSPKYLFRKEGQNVTLSCEQNLNHDAMYWYRQDPGQGLRLIYYSQIVNDFQKGDIAEGYSVSREKKESFPLTVTSAQKNPTAFYLCASERTGGGAETQYFGPGTRLLVL.